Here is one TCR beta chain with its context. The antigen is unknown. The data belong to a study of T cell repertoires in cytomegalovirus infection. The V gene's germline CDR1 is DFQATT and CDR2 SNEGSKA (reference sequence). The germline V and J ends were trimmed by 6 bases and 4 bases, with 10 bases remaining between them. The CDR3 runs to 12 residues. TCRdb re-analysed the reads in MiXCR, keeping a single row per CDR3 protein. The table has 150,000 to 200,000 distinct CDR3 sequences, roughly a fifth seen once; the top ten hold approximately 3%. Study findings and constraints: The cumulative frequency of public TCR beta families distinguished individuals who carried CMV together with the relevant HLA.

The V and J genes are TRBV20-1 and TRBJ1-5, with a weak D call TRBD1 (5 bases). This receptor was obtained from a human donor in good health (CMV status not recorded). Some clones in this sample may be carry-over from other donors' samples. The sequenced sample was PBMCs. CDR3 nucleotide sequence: TGCAGTGCAAGACAGATAAATCAGCCCCAGCATTTT. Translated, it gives CSARQINQPQHF.